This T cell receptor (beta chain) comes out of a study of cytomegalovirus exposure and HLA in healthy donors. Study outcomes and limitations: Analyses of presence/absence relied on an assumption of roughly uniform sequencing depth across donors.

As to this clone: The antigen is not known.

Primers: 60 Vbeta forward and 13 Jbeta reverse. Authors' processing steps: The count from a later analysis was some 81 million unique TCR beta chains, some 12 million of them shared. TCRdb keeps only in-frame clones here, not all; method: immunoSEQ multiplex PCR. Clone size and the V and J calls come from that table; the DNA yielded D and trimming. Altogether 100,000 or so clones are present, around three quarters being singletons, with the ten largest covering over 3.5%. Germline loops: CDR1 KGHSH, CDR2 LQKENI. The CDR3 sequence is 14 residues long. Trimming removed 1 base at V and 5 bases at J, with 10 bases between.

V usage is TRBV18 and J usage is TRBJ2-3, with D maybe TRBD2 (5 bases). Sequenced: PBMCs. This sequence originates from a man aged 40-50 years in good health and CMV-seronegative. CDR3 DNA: TGTGCCAGCTCACCACAGGGTCGGGAAGATACGCAGTATTTT. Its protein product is CASSPQGREDTQYF.